The rows below give T cell receptor beta chains drawn from one sample of a study of beta chain features in type 1 diabetes. Sequencing used immunoSEQ multiplex PCR; TCRdb keeps in-frame clones, though not all of them. Of roughly 500,000 clones in the sample, about 32% were seen once. Material: naive CD4+ T cells from blood. Receptors originate from a young man in good health. Each CDR3 is given without its conserved first and last residue.

v_call cdr3_aa
TRBV30 ALRVVEQY
TRBV28 ASSLWPRGDTQY
TRBV4-3 ASSQEGLAGDADTQY
TRBV7-9 ASSLEEGYGYT
TRBV30 AWRSSGDEKLF
TRBV18 ASSWGLSTDTQY
TRBV29-1 SVGGLMGDTQY
TRBV23-1 ASSRGQLFYGYT
TRBV25-1 ASSLKTGLQETQY
TRBV5-1 ASSFEAPSYNEQF
TRBV25-1 ASSVSYREGYT
TRBV18 ASSPYNGGSYEQY
TRBV29-1 SVETGRFNEQF
TRBV5-1 ASSLGRDYEQY
TRBV30 AWGHRAEETQY
TRBV6-5 ASSYVDRDFYEQY
TRBV10-3 ASRRDPYEQY
TRBV5-1 ASSVTGTIKH
TRBV29-1 SVVARTGPNGEQY
TRBV5-1 ASSKGLAGGTGGTDTQY
TRBV29-1 SVEGGEGVKNIQY
TRBV29-1 SVEYAGVPQY
TRBV27 ASSRWTSSADTQY
TRBV7-8 ASSLVAYWAEQF
TRBV2 ASSDEGGGNQPQH
TRBV7-9 ASSLAGSYYGYT
TRBV9 ASSVIGLATDTQY
TRBV29-1 SVSGGYT
TRBV30 AWSVDRAYEQY
TRBV29-1 SVEVTGSEAF
TRBV11-2 ASRQSLRTSINNEQF
TRBV29-1 SAGQDNEQY
TRBV7-6 ASSSGQGFSYEQY
TRBV5-1 ASSFAEEFGEQY
TRBV4-3 ASSKVSGNEQF
TRBV7-9 ASSLAGGDTQY
TRBV7-3 ASSPQGLAGTGELF
TRBV7-2 ASSPAGGTQY
TRBV5-6 ASSLALAGAGGELF
TRBV12-5 ASGFGDFSYEQY
TRBV7-9 ASRPGQEADTQY
TRBV27 ASSRTVEGTQY
TRBV29-1 SVEGMGIETQY
TRBV7-8 ASSLRRGRDQETQY
TRBV7-2 ASSPSHEQY
TRBV29-1 SVRTSGSGGYNEQF